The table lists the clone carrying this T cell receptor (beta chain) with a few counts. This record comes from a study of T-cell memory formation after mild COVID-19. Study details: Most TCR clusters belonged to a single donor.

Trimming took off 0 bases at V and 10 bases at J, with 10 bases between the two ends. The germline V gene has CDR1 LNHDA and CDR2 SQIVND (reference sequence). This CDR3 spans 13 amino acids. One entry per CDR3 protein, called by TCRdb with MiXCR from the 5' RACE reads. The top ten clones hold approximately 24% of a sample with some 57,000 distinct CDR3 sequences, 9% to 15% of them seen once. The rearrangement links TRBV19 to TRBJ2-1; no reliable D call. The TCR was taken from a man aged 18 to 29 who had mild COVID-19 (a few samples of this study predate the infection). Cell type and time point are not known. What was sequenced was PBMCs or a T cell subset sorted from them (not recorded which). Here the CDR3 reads CASSIDRRLEQFF. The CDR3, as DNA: TGTGCCAGTAGTATAGATCGGAGACTGGAGCAGTTCTTC.